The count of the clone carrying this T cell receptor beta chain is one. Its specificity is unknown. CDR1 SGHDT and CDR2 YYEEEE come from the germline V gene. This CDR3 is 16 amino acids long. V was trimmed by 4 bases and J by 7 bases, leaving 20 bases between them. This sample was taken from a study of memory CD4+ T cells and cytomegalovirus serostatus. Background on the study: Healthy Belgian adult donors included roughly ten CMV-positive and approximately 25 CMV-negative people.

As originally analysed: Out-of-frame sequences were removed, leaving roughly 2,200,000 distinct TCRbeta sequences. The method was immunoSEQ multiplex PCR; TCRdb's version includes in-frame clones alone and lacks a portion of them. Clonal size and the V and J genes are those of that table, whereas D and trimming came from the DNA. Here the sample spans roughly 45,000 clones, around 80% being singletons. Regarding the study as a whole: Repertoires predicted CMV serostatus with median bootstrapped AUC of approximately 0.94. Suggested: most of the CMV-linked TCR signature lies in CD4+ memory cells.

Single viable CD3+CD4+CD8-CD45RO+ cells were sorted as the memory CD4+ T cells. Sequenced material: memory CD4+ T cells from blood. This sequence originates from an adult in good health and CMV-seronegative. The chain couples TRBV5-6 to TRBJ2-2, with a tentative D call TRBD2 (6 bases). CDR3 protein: CASSRLGGALGGELFF. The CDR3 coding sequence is TGTGCCAGCAGCCGCCTCGGCGGGGCCCTGGGCGGGGAGCTGTTTTTT.